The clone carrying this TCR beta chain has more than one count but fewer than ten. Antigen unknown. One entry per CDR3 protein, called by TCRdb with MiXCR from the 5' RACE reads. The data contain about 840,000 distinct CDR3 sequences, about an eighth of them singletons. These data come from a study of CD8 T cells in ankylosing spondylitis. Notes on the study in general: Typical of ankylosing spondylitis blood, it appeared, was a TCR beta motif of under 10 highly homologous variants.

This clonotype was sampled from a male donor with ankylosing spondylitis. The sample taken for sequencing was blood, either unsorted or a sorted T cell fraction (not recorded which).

CDR3 DNA: TGTGCCAGCAAACGGACTAGCGGGATCACAGATACGCAGTATTTT. It specifies CASKRTSGITDTQYF. The gene calls are TRBV6-4 and TRBJ2-3, with 12 bases aligning to TRBD2. Losses at the gene ends were 7 bases for V and 2 bases for J; bases not matched to a gene: 4. The CDR3 runs to 15 residues. Germline V CDR1 and CDR2: MRHNA, SNTAGT.